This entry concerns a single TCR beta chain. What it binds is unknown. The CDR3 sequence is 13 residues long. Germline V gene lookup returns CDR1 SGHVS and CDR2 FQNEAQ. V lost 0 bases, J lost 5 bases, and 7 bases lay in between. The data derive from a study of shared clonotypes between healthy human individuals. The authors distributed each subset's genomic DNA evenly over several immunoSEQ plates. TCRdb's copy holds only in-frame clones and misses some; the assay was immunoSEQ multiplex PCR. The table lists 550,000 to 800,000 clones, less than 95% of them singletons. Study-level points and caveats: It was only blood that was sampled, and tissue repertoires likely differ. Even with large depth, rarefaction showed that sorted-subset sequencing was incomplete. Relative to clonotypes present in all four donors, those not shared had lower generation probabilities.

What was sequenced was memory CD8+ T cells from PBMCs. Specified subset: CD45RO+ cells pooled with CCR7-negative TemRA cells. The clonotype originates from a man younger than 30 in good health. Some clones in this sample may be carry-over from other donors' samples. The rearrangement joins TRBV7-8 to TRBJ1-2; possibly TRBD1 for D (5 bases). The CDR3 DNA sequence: TGTGCCAGCAGCTTAGCGGAGGGGTATGGCTACACCTTC. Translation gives CASSLAEGYGYTF.